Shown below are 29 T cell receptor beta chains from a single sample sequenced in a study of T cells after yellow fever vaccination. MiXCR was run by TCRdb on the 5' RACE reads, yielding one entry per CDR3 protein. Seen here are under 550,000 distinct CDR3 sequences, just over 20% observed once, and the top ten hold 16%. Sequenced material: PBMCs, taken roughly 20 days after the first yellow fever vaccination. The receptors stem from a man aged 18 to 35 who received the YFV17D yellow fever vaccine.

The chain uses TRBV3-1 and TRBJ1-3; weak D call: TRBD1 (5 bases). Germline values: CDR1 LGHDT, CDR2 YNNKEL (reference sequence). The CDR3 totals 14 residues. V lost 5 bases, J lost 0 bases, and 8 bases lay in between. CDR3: CASSSRASGNTIYF. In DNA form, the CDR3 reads TGTGCCAGCAGCTCCAGGGCCTCTGGAAACACCATATATTTT. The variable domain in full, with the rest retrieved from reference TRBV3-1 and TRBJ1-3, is DTAVSQTPKYLVTQMGNDKSIKCEQNLGHDTMYWYKQDSKKFLKIMFSYNNKELIINETVPNRFSPKSPDKAHLNLHINSLELGDSAVYFCASSSRASGNTIYFGEGSWLTVV.

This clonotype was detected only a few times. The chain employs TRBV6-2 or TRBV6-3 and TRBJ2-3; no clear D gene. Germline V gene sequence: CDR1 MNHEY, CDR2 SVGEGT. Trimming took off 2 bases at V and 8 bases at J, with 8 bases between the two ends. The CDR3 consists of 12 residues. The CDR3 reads CASSYSTGTQYF. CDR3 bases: TGTGCCAGCAGTTACAGTACGGGTACGCAGTATTTT.

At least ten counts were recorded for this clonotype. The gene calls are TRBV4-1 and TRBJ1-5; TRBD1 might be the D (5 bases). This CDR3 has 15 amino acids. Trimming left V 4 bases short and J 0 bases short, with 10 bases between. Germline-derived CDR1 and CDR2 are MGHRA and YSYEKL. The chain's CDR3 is CASSLRGVSNQPQHF. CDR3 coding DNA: TGCGCCAGCAGCCTTAGAGGGGTTAGCAATCAGCCCCAGCATTTT.

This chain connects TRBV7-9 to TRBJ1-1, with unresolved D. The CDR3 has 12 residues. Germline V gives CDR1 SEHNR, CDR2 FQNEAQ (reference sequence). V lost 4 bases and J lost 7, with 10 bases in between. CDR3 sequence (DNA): TGTGCCAGCAGCTGGCGGGGTTATGAAGCTTTCTTT. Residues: CASSWRGYEAFF. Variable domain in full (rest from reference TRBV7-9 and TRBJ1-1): DTGVSQNPRHKITKRGQNVTFRCDPISEHNRLYWYRQTLGQGPEFLTYFQNEAQLEKSRLLSDRFSAERPKGSFSTLEIQRTEQGDSAMYLCASSWRGYEAFFGQGTRLTVV.

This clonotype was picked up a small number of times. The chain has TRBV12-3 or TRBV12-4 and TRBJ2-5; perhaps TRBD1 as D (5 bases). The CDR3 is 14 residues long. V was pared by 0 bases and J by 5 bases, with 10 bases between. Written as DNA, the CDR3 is TGTGCCAGCAGTTTAGCGCGCAGGGATGAGACCCAGTACTTC. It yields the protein CASSLARRDETQYF.

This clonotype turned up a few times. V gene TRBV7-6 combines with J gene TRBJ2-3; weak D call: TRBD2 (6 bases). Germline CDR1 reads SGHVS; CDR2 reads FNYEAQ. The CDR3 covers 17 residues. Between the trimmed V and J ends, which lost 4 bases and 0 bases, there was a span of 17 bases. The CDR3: CASSYGGGGTSTDTQYF. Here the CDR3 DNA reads TGTGCCAGCAGCTATGGGGGAGGAGGAACTAGCACAGATACGCAGTATTTT. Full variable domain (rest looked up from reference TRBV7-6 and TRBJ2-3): GAGVSQSPRYKVTKRGQDVALRCDPISGHVSLYWYRQALGQGPEFLTYFNYEAQQDKSGLPNDRFSAERPEGSISTLTIQRTEQRDSAMYRCASSYGGGGTSTDTQYFGPGTRLTVL.

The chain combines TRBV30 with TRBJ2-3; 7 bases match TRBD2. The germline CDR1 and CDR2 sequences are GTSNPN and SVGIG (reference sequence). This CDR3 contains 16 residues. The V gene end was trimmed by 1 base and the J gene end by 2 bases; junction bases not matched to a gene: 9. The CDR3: CAWSAQGAGNTDTQYF. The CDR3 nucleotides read TGTGCCTGGAGTGCTCAGGGAGCGGGGAACACAGATACGCAGTATTTT.

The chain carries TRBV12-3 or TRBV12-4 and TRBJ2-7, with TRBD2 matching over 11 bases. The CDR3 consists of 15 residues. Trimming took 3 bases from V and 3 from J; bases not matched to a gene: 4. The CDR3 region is CASSLTSGVFYEQYF. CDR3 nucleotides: TGTGCCAGCAGTTTGACTAGCGGGGTGTTCTACGAGCAGTACTTC.

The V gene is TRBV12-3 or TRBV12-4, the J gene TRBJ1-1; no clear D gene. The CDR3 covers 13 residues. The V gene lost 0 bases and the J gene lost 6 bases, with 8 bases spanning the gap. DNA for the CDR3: TGTGCCAGCAGTTTAGCGCTTGGGGCTGAAGCTTTCTTT. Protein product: CASSLALGAEAFF.

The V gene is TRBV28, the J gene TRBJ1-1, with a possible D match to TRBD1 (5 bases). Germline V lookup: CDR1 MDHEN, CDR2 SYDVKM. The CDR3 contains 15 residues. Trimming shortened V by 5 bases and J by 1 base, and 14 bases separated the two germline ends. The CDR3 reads CASSPWQGGNTEAFF. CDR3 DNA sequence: TGTGCCAGCAGTCCTTGGCAGGGTGGGAACACTGAAGCTTTCTTT.

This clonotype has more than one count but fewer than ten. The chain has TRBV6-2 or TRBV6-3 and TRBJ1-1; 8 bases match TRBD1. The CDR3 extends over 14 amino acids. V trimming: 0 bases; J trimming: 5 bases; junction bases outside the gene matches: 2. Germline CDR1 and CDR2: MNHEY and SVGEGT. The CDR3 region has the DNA TGTGCCAGCAGTTACTCGTGGACAGGGACTGAAGCTTTCTTT. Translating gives CASSYSWTGTEAFF.

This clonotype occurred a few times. The CDR3 nucleotides read TGTGCCAGCAGCTCGAACGGGGAGACCCAGTACTTC. It specifies CASSSNGETQYF. The V gene is TRBV7-2, the J gene TRBJ2-5; D is unresolved. V was trimmed by 4 bases and J by 5 bases, leaving 8 bases between them. The germline V gene has CDR1 SGHTA and CDR2 FQGNSA. The CDR3 has 12 residues.

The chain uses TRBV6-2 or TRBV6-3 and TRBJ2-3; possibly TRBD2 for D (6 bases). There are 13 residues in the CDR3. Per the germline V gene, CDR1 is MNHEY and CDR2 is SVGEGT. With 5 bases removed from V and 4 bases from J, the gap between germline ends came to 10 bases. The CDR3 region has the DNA TGTGCCAGCAGTGGGGGGATCCCAGATACGCAGTATTTT. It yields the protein CASSGGIPDTQYF.

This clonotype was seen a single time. CDR3 sequence reads: CASSPGLAGGQTQYF. The CDR3 nucleotides read TGTGCCAGCAGCCCCGGACTAGCGGGGGGGCAGACCCAGTACTTC. V is TRBV7-2 and J is TRBJ2-5; 15 nucleotides match TRBD2. The CDR3 sequence is 15 residues long. J was trimmed by 6 bases and V by 5 bases; bases with no gene match: 4. The V gene's germline CDR1 is SGHTA and CDR2 FQGNSA.

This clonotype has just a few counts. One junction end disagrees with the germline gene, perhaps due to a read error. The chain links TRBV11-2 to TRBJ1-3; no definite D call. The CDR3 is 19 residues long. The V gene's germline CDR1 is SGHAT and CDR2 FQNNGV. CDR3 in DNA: TGTGCCGGCAGCTTAGATCCCCTCGGACGTCGAAGCTCTGGAAACACCATATATTTT. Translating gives CAGSLDPLGRRSSGNTIYF. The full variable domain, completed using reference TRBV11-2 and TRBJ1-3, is EAGVAQSPRYKIIEKRQSVAFWCNPISGHATLYWYQQILGQGPKLLIQFQNNGVVDDSQLPKDRFSAERLKGVDSTLKIQPAKLEDSAVYLCAGSLDPLGRRSSGNTIYFGEGSWLTVV.

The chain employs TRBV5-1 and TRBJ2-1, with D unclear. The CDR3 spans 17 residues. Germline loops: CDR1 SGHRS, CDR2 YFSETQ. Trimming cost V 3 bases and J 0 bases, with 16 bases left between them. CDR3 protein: CASSSQPPPSSYNEQFF. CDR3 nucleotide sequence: TGCGCCAGCAGCTCTCAGCCCCCACCGAGCTCCTACAATGAGCAGTTCTTC.

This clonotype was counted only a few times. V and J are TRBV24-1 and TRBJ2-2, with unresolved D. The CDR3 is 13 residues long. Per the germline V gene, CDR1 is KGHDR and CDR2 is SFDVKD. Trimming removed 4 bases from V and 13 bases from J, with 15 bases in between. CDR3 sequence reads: CATSDIDLTGLFF. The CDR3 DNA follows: TGTGCCACCAGTGACATAGACCTAACCGGGCTGTTTTTT.

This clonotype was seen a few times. CDR3 amino acids: CASSLPHVAGGIIDTQYF. The CDR3 bases are TGCGCCAGCAGCCTACCCCATGTTGCGGGGGGGATAATAGATACGCAGTATTTT. The V and J genes are TRBV5-1 and TRBJ2-3; 9 positions agree with TRBD2. Trimming took 4 bases from V and 5 from J; bases not matched to a gene: 17. This CDR3 contains 18 residues. CDR1 SGHRS and CDR2 YFSETQ come from the germline V gene.

The DNA for the CDR3 is TGCGCCAGCAGCTTGGGGTCCAGGACTAGCACCTACAATGAGCAGTTCTTC. Residues: CASSLGSRTSTYNEQFF. V gene TRBV5-1 combines with J gene TRBJ2-1; 8 bases match TRBD2. The germline gives CDR1 SGHRS, CDR2 YFSETQ. This CDR3 is built from 17 residues. The trim removed 0 bases at V and 2 bases at J, leaving 7 bases unmatched.

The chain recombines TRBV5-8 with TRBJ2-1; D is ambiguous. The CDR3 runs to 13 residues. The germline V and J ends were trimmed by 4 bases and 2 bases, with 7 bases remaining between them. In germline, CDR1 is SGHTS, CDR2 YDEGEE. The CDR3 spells CASSTGPYNEQFF. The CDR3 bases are TGTGCCAGCAGCACGGGTCCCTACAATGAGCAGTTCTTC.

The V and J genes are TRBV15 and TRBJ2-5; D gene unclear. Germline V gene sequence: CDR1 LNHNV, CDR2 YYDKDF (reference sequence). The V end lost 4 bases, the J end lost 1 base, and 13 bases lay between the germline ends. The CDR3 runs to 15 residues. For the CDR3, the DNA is TGTGCCACCAGCACCGAATTGGCAGTCCAAGAGACCCAGTACTTC. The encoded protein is CATSTELAVQETQYF.

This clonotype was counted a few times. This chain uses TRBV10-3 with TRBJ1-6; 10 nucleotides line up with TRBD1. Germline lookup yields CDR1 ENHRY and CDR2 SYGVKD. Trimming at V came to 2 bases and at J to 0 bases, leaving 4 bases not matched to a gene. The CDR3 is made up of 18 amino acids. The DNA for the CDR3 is TGTGCCATCAGTGAGGCGAGGACAGGGGGCTCCTATAATTCACCCCTCCACTTT. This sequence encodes CAISEARTGGSYNSPLHF.

The CDR3 spells CASSFGFGTGELFF. The CDR3 nucleotides read TGTGCCAGCAGCTTTGGGTTCGGTACCGGGGAGCTGTTTTTT. This sequence joins TRBV7-3 and TRBJ2-2; D not resolved. This CDR3 is 14 amino acids long. Germline V gene data show CDR1 as SGHTA and CDR2 as FQGTGA. The V and J ends lost 3 bases and 5 bases respectively, with 10 bases between them. Using reference TRBV7-3 and TRBJ2-2 for the parts outside the CDR3, the full variable domain is GAGVSQTPSNKVTEKGKYVELRCDPISGHTALYWYRQSLGQGPEFLIYFQGTGAADDSGLPNDRFFAVRPEGSVSTLKIQRTERGDSAVYLCASSFGFGTGELFFGEGSRLTVL.

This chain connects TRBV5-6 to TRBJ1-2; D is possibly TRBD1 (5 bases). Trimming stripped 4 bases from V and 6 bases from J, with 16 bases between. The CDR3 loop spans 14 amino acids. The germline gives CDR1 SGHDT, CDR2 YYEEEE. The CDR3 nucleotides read TGTGCCAGCAGCCTGGAACGGGGGGTGGATGGCTACACCTTC. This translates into CASSLERGVDGYTF.

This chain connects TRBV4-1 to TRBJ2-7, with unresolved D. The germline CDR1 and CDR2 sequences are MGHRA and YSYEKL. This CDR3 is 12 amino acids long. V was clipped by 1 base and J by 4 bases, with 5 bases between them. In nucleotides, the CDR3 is TGCGCCAGCAGCCAAGGGCAGTACGAGCAGTACTTC. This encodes CASSQGQYEQYF.

CDR3 amino acids: CASSEVGATTDTQYF. CDR3 DNA sequence: TGTGCCAGCAGTGAAGTAGGGGCCACCACAGATACGCAGTATTTT. V usage is TRBV6-1 and J usage is TRBJ2-3; perhaps TRBD1 as D (5 bases). The CDR3 consists of 15 residues. Germline V gene lookup returns CDR1 MNHNS and CDR2 SASEGT. V gave up 1 base and J gave up 2 bases, with 10 bases separating them.

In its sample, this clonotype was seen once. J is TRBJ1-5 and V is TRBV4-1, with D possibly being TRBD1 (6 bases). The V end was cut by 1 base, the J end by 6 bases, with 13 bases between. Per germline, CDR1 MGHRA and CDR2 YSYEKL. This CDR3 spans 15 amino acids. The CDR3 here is CASSQAFRGLQPQHF. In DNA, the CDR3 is TGCGCCAGCAGCCAAGCGTTCCGGGGGCTTCAGCCCCAGCATTTT.

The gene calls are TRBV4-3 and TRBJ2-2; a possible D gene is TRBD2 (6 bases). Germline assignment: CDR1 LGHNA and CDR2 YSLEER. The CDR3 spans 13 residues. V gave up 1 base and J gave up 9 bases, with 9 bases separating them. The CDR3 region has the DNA TGCGCCAGCAGCCAAGCAAGGGACTGGGAGCTGTTTTTT. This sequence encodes CASSQARDWELFF.

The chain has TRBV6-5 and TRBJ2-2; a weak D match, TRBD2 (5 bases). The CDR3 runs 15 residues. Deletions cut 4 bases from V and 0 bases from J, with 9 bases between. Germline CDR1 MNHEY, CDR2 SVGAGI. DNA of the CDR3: TGTGCCAGCAGTTCTTTACTAGCGAACACCGGGGAGCTGTTTTTT. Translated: CASSSLLANTGELFF.